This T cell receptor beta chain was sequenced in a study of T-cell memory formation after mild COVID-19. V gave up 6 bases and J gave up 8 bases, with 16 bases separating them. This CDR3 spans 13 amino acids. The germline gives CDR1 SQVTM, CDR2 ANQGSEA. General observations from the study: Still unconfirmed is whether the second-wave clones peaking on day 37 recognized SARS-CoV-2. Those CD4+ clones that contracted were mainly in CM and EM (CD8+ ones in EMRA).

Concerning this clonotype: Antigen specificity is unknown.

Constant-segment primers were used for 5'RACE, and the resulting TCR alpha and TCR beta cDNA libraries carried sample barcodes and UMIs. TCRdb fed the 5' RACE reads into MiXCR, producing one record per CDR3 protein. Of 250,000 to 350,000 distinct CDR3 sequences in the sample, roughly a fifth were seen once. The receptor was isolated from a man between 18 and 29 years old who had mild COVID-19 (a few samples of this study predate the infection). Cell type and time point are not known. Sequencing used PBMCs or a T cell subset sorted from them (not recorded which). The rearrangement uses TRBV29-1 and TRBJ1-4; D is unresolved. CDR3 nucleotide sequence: TGCAGCGTCGGACGGATTCGTGGGGAAAAACTGTTTTTT. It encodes CSVGRIRGEKLFF.